This T cell receptor (beta chain) was retrieved from a study of read filtering for tumor transcriptome and immune sequencing. Overall study context: Patients were some 16 male and approximately 15 female, mean age approximately 60 years, range about 45 to 85. IR-seq gave about 3.5 to 11 million TCR reads per sample; RNA-seq gave about 80 to 1,400.

This clonotype occurred a few times. Its cognate antigen is unknown. This CDR3 is 16 amino acids long. Germline values: CDR1 MNHEY, CDR2 SVGEGT. J was trimmed by 2 bases and V by 6 bases; bases with no gene match: 9. From 300 to 400 ng of RNA, a library with molecular barcoded alpha/delta and beta/gamma adaptors was made. TCRdb reanalysed the reads using MiXCR and keeps one entry per CDR3 protein. The sample holds approximately 61,000 distinct CDR3 sequences, around 18% seen once. Study outcomes and limitations: IR-seq captured clonotypes deeper and more reliably than RNA-seq. Single-read clonotypes: roughly 86% of IR-seq clonotypes (roughly 3.2% of reads), around three quarters of RNA-seq clonotypes (roughly 49% of reads).

Sequencing was performed on a population of CD138-negative cells sorted from bone marrow. This sequence was found in a donor at least 40 years old with multiple myeloma. The gene calls are TRBV6-2 or TRBV6-3 and TRBJ2-5; 10 bases are a match to TRBD2. For the CDR3, the DNA is TGTGCCAGCAGAAGCCCAGGACTAGCGGCACAAGAGACCCAGTACTTC. It translates to CASRSPGLAAQETQYF.